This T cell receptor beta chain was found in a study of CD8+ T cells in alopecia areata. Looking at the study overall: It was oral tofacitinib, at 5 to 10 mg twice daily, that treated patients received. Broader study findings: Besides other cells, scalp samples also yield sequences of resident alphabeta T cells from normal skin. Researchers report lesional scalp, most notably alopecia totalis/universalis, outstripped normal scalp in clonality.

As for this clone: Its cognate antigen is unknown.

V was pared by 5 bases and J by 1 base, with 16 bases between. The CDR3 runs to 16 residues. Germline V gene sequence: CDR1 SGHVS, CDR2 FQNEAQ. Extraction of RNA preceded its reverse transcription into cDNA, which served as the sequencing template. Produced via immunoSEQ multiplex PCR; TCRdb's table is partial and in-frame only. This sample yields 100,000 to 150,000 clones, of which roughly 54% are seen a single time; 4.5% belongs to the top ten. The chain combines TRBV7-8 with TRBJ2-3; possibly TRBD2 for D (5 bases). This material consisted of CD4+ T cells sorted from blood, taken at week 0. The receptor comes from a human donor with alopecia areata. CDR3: CASSIKRWLRTDTQYF. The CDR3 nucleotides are TGTGCCAGCAGCATCAAGCGGTGGCTTCGCACAGATACGCAGTATTTT.